The clone carrying this T cell receptor (beta chain) was found a few times. Its matching antigen is unknown. This sample stems from a study of T cell responses to AZD1222 COVID-19 vaccine. Study-wide results and limits: Only five or six AZD1222 recipients were seropositive at baseline. With dominance at 160-218 and 743-854, vaccine-associated CD4 TCRs spanned spike. Repertoire collection took place solely once the T cell response had peaked.

The V segment lost 2 bases and the J segment 9 bases; nucleotides outside the gene matches: 8. The germline V gene has CDR1 SGHTA and CDR2 FQGTGA. This CDR3 comprises 16 residues. It was second doses at about 4 or about 12 weeks that were pooled. Only in-frame clones appear in the TCRdb table, and some are missing; sequencing was by immunoSEQ multiplex PCR. Of fewer than 85,000 clones in the sample, about 85% were seen once. The source is an adult who received the AZD1222 COVID-19 vaccine. Sample: peripheral blood, taken 28 days after the second AZD1222 dose. V gene TRBV7-3 combines with J gene TRBJ2-1; 12 bases line up with TRBD2. As DNA, the CDR3 is TGTGCCAGCAGCTTACTAGCGGGAGGGCAATCGAGTGAGCAGTTCTTC. This translates into CASSLLAGGQSSEQFF.